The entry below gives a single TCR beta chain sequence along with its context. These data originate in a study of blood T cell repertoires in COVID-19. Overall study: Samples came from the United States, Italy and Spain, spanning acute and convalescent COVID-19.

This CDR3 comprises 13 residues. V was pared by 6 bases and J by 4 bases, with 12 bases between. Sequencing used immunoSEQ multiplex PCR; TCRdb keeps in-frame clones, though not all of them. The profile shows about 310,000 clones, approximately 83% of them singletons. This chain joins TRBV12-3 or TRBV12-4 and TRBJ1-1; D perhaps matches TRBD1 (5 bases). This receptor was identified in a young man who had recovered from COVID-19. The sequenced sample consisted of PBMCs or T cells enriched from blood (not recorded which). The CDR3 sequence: CASSTTVGTEAFF. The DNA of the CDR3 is TGTGCCAGCAGCACGACAGTTGGCACTGAAGCTTTCTTT.